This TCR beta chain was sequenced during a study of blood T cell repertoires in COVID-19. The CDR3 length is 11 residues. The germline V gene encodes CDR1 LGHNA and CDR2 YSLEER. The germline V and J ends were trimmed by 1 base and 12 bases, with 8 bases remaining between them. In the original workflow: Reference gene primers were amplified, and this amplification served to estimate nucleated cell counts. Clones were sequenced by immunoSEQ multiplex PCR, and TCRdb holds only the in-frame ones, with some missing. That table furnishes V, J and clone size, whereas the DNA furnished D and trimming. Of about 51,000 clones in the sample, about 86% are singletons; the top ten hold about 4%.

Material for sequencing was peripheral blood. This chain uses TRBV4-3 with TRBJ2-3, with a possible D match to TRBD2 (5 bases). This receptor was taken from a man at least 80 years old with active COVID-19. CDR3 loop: CASSQGLLQYF. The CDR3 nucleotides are TGCGCCAGCAGCCAAGGACTATTACAGTATTTT.